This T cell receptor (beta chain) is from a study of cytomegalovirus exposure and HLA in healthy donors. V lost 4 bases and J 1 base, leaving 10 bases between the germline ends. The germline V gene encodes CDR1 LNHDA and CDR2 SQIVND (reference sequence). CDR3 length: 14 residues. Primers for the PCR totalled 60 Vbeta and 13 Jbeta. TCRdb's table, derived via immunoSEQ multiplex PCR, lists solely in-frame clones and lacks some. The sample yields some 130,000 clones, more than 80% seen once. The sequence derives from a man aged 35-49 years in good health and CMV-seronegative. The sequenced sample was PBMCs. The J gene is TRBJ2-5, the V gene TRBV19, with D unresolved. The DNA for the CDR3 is TGTGCCAGTAGTAGGAATGAGGTCCAAGAGACCCAGTACTTC. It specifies CASSRNEVQETQYF. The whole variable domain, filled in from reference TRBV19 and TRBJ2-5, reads DGGITQSPKYLFRKEGQNVTLSCEQNLNHDAMYWYRQDPGQGLRLIYYSQIVNDFQKGDIAEGYSVSREKKESFPLTVTSAQKNPTAFYLCASSRNEVQETQYFGPGTRLLVL.